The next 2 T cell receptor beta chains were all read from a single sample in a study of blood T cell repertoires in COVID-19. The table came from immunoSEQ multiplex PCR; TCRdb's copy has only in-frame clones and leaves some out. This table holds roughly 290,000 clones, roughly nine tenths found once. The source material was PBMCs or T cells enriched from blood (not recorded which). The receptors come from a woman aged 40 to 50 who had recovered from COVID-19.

Here the CDR3 DNA reads TGTGCCAGCAGTTTCCAGGGGGCGCGTAATCAGCCCCAGCATTTT. It yields the protein CASSFQGARNQPQHF. The chain employs TRBV6-5 and TRBJ1-5; 8 nucleotides agree with TRBD1. Germline loops: CDR1 MNHEY, CDR2 SVGAGI. CDR3 size: 15 residues. The J segment lost 4 bases and the V segment lost 4 bases, leaving 6 bases of the junction unmatched.

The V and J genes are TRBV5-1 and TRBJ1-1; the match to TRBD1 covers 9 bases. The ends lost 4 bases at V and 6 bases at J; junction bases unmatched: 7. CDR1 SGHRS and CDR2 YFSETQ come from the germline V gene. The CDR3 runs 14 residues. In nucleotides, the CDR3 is TGCGCCAGCAGCCACGACAGGGGGTTACCTGAAGCTTTCTTT. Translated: CASSHDRGLPEAFF.